This TCR beta chain stems from a study of shared clonotypes between healthy human individuals. As defined, naive CD8 cells were CD45RO-negative and positively selected for CCR7, with terminally differentiated effector memory CD45RA+ cells excluded. Germline loops: CDR1 SGDLS, CDR2 YYNGEE. The CDR3 is 14 amino acids. Trimming stripped 3 bases from V and 2 bases from J, with 9 bases between. Produced via immunoSEQ multiplex PCR; TCRdb's table is partial and in-frame only. This table holds roughly 2.1 million clones, under 95% found once. This sequence joins TRBV9 and TRBJ1-5; D may be TRBD1 (5 bases). The receptor's source is a young man in good health. Some clones in this sample may be carry-over from other donors' samples. The sample was naive CD8+ T cells from PBMCs. CDR3 DNA: TGTGCCAGCAGCGGACGGGACGGCAATCAGCCCCAGCATTTT. Translated, it gives CASSGRDGNQPQHF.